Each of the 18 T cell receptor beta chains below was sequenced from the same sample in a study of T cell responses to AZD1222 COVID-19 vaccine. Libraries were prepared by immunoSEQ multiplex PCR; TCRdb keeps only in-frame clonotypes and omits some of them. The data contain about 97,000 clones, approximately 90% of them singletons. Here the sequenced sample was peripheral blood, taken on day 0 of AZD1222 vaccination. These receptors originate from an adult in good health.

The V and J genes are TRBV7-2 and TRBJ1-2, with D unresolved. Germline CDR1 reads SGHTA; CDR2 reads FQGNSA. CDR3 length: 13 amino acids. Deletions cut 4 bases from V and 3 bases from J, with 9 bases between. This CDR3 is CASSSDKDYGYTF. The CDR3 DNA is TGTGCCAGCAGCTCCGACAAGGACTATGGCTACACCTTC.

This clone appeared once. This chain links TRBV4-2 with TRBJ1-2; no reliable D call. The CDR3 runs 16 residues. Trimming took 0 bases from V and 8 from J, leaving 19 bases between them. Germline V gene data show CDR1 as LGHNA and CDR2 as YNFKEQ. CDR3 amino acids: CASSQDLGGSPRGYTF. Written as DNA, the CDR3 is TGTGCCAGCAGCCAAGATCTTGGCGGAAGCCCACGGGGCTACACCTTC.

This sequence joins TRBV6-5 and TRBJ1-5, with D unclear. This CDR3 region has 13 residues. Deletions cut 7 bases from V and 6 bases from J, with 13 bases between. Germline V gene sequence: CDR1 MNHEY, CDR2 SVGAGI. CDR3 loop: CASIGQEVQPQHF. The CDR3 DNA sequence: TGTGCCAGCATAGGGCAAGAAGTTCAGCCCCAGCATTTT.

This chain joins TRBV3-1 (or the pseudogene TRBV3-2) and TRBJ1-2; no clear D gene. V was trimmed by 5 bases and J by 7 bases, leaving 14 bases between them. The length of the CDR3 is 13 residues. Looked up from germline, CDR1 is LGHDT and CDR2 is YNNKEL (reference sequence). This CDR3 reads CASSTTGALGYTF. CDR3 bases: TGTGCCAGCAGCACGACGGGCGCCCTTGGCTACACCTTC.

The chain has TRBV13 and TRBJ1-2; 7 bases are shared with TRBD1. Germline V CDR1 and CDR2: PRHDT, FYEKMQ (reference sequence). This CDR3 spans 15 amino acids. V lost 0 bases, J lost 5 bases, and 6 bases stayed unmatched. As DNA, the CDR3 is TGTGCCAGCAGCTTAGGTAGACAGGGAAGATATGGCTACACCTTC. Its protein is CASSLGRQGRYGYTF.

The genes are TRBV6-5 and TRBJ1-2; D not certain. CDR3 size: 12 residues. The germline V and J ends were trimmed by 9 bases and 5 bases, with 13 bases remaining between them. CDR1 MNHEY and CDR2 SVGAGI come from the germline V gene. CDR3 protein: CASAAGQYGYTF. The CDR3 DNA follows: TGTGCCAGTGCCGCCGGTCAATATGGCTACACCTTC.

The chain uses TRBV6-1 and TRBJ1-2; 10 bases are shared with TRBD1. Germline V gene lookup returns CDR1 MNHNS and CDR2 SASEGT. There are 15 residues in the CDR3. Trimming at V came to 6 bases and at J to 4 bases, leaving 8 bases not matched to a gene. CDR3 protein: CASRDSGQGVYGYTF. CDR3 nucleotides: TGTGCCAGCAGGGATTCCGGACAGGGGGTCTATGGCTACACCTTC.

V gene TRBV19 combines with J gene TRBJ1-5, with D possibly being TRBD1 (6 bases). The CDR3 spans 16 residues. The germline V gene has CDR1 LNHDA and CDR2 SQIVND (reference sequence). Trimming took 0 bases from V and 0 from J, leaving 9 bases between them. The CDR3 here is CASSIDRGNSNQPQHF. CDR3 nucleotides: TGTGCCAGTAGTATAGACAGGGGAAATAGCAATCAGCCCCAGCATTTT.

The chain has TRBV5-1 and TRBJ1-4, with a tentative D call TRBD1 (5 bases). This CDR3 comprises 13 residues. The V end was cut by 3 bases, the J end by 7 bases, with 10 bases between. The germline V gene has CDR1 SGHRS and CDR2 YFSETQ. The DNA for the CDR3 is TGCGCCAGCAGCTGGGACCCCCTTGAAAAACTGTTTTTT. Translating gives CASSWDPLEKLFF.

The DNA of the CDR3 is TGTGCCAGTAGTGCCCCACAGGGACGGATCTATGGCTACACCTTC. Its translation is CASSAPQGRIYGYTF. The V gene is TRBV19, the J gene TRBJ1-2; TRBD1 might be the D (6 bases). Trimming removed 5 bases at V and 4 bases at J, with 17 bases between. Looked up from germline, CDR1 is LNHDA and CDR2 is SQIVND (reference sequence). This CDR3 has 15 residues. Using reference TRBV19 and TRBJ1-2 for the parts outside the CDR3, the full variable domain is DGGITQSPKYLFRKEGQNVTLSCEQNLNHDAMYWYRQDPGQGLRLIYYSQIVNDFQKGDIAEGYSVSREKKESFPLTVTSAQKNPTAFYLCASSAPQGRIYGYTFGSGTRLTVV.

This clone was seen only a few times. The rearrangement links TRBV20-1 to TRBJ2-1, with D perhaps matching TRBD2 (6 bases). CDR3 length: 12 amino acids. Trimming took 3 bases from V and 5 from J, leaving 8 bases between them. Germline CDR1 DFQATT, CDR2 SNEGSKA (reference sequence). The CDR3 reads CSASRLDNEQFF. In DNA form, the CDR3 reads TGCAGTGCTAGTCGACTAGACAATGAGCAGTTCTTC.

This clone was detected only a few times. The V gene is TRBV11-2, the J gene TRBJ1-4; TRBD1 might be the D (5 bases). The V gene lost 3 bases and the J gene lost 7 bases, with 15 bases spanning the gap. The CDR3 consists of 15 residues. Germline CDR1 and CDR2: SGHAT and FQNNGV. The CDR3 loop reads CASSFFQGSGEKLFF. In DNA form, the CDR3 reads TGTGCCAGCAGCTTTTTTCAGGGATCGGGTGAAAAACTGTTTTTT.

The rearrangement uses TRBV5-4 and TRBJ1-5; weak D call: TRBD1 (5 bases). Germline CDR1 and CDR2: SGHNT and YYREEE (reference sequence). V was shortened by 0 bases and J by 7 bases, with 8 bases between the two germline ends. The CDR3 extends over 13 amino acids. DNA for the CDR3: TGTGCCAGCAGCTTGGGAGGGGAACAGCCCCAGCATTTT. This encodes CASSLGGEQPQHF. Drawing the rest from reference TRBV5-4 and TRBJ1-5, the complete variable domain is ETGVTQSPTHLIKTRGQQVTLRCSSQSGHNTVSWYQQALGQGPQFIFQYYREEENGRGNFPPRFSGLQFPNYSSELNVNALELDDSALYLCASSLGGEQPQHFGDGTRLSIL.

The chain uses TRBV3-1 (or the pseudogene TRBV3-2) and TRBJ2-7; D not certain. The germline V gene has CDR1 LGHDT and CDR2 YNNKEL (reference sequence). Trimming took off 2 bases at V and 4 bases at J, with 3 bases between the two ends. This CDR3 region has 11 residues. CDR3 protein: CASSQLYEQYF. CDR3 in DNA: TGTGCCAGCAGCCAATTGTACGAGCAGTACTTC.

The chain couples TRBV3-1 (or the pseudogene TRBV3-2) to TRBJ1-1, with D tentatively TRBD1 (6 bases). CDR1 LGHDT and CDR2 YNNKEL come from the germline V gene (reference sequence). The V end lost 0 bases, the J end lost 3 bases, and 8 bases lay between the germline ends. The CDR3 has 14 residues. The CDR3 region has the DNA TGTGCCAGCAGCCAAGATCCAGGGGACACTGAAGCTTTCTTT. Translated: CASSQDPGDTEAFF.

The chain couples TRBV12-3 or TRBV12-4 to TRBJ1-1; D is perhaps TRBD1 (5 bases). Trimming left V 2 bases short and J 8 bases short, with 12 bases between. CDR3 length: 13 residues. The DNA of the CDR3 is TGTGCCAGCAGTTTAACCGGGACGTCAGAAGCTTTCTTT. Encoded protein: CASSLTGTSEAFF.

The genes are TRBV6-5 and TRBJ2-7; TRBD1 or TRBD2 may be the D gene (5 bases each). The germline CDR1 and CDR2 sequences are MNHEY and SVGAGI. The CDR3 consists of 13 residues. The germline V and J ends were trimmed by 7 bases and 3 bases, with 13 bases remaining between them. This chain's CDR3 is CASTPGRSYEQYF. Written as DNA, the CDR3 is TGTGCCAGCACCCCGGGACGGAGCTACGAGCAGTACTTC.

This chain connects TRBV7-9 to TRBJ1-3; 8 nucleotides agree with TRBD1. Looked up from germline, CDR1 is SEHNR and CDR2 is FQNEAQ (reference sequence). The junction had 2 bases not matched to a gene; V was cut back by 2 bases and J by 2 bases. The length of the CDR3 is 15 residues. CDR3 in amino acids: CASSLRQGPGNTIYF. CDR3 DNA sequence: TGTGCCAGCAGCTTAAGACAGGGGCCTGGAAACACCATATATTTT.